This is a list of T cell receptor beta chains from one sample in a study of T cell changes during pregnancy in multiple sclerosis. Clones were sequenced by immunoSEQ multiplex PCR, and TCRdb holds only the in-frame ones, with some missing. The sample carries 98,000 or so clones, around 93% recorded once. The material was peripheral blood, obtained after pregnancy. The receptors here all came from a female donor with multiple sclerosis, enrolled in a pregnancy study. Both conserved end residues are part of each CDR3. A D gene is named only where the DNA matches it firmly. Expanded clones are given a class, and other clones once, few, many or no size at all.

>.|.|TRBV19|TRBJ1-6
TGTGCCAGTTCCAAGGAGCGGGAGGGGAACAATTCACCCCTCCACTTT
CASSKEREGNNSPLHF
>TRBD2|.|TRBV4-1|TRBJ2-1
TGCGCCAGCAGGGATATAGCGGGAGCATCCTACAATGAGCAGTTCTTC
CASRDIAGASYNEQFF
>.|.|TRBV19|TRBJ2-3
TGTGCCAGTAGTATATCAGGAAGCACAGATACGCAGTATTTT
CASSISGSTDTQYF
>.|.|TRBV6-4|TRBJ2-7
TGTGCCAGCAGCCAGGGGCATTTACGGGAGCAGTACTTC
CASSQGHLREQYF
>.|.|TRBV5-1|TRBJ1-1
TGCGCCAGCAGCCCCGGGGGGGCCGATGACACTGAAGCTTTCTTT
CASSPGGADDTEAFF
>.|.|TRBV5-1|TRBJ2-3
TGCGCCAGCAGCTTCCTAGGGGGGGGGCCAGATACGCAGTATTTT
CASSFLGGGPDTQYF
>.|.|TRBV6-5|TRBJ2-7
TGTGCCAGCAGTCCCCCGCGAGATCCCTACGAGCAGTACTTC
CASSPPRDPYEQYF
>TRBD2|.|TRBV6-1|TRBJ2-1
TGTGCCAGCAGTGGGCCCGCGGGAGCCCCAGGTGAGCAGTTCTTC
CASSGPAGAPGEQFF
>.|.|TRBV29-1|TRBJ2-1
TGCAGCGTTGAACTTAGGACTGGGGGGAGGAATGAGCAGTTCTTC
CSVELRTGGRNEQFF
>.|.|TRBV25-1|TRBJ1-5
TGTGCCAGCGGGGTGAGGGAGCCCCAGCATTTT
CASGVREPQHF
>.|.|TRBV5-1|TRBJ2-7
TGCGCCAGCAGCTTTACGGGGTCGAGGATGGGGCAGTACTTC
CASSFTGSRMGQYF
>.|once|TRBV6-5|TRBJ2-2
TGTGCCAGCAGTTTCCAGGGGGGATTCTTCACCGGGGAGCTGTTTTTT
CASSFQGGFFTGELFF
>TRBD1|.|TRBV6-1|TRBJ1-3
TGTGCCAGCAGTGAACAGGGGGTCTCTGGAAACACCATATATTTT
CASSEQGVSGNTIYF
>.|.|TRBV27|TRBJ2-7
TGTGCCAGCAGTTCCCAGGGTTACGAGCAGTACTTC
CASSSQGYEQYF
>.|.|TRBV6-5|TRBJ1-1
TGTGCCAGCAGTGGGGTAGGGGTTACCGCTGAAGCTTTCTTT
CASSGVGVTAEAFF
>.|.|TRBV5-6|TRBJ1-1
TGTGCCAGCATCCCCTCGGGGGGGGCCGAAGCTTTCTTT
CASIPSGGAEAFF
>TRBD1|.|TRBV5-4|TRBJ1-2
TGTGCCAGCAGCCGCAGGTCCGGACAGGTTGGTGGCTACACCTTC
CASSRRSGQVGGYTF
>TRBD2|once|TRBV6-6|TRBJ2-1
TGTGCCAGCAGCCCCGGGACTATCCTCAATGAGCAGTTCTTC
CASSPGTILNEQFF
>TRBD2|.|TRBV6-1|TRBJ2-3
TGTGCCAGCAGTGAACTAGCGGGAAAAGAAGATACGCAGTATTTT
CASSELAGKEDTQYF
>.|.|TRBV7-9|TRBJ2-2
TGTGCCAGCAGCTTAGCGGCTGGACTTATTGAGCTGTTTTTT
CASSLAAGLIELFF
>.|few|TRBV20-1|TRBJ1-2
TGCAGTGCTACCGGTGGAGATGGCTACACCTTC
CSATGGDGYTF
>.|.|TRBV9|TRBJ2-1
TGTGCCAGCAGCGTAGCGGGGATCAAATACAATGAGCAGTTCTTC
CASSVAGIKYNEQFF